This T cell receptor (beta chain) appears in the sequencing data of a study of OX40 agonist ivuxolimab in advanced cancers. Trimming cost V 0 bases and J 5 bases, with 13 bases left between them. CDR1 is ENHRY and CDR2 is SYGVKD in the germline V gene. CDR3 length: 15 residues. Remarks on this clone: Its antigen is undetermined.

Libraries were prepared by immunoSEQ multiplex PCR; TCRdb keeps only in-frame clonotypes and omits some of them. The table records roughly 92,000 clones, 87% of them present only once. Samples of blood were obtained at baseline, on cycle 4 day 1, and on cycle 7 day 1. Study-level points and caveats: Averaged across samples, CD8+ T cells carried more expanded clones than CD4+ did. Among some nonresponders, normalized T-cell clonal expansion was also low.

V is TRBV10-3 and J is TRBJ2-5, with D hard to call. This TCR was recovered from an adult with an advanced solid tumor such as melanoma, head and neck, liver or kidney cancer. Here the sequenced sample was CD4+ or CD8+ T cells sorted from blood, taken in a trial of the OX40 agonist ivuxolimab. CDR3 amino acids: CAISESTGPRETQYF. CDR3 bases: TGTGCCATCAGTGAGTCGACTGGACCCCGGGAGACCCAGTACTTC.